This entry lists 25 T cell receptor beta chains sequenced from one sample in a study of control samples from healthy donors and cancer patients. Method: immunoSEQ multiplex PCR; TCRdb's copy keeps in-frame clones and lacks some. The sample yields about 89,000 clones, roughly nine tenths seen once. The sequencing input was blood. These receptors originate from a young man in good health.

The CDR3 DNA is TGCGCCAGCAGCCAAGGACAGGGGAATTCACCCCTCCACTTT. Translated: CASSQGQGNSPLHF. The chain carries TRBV4-1 and TRBJ1-6, with 8 bases lining up with TRBD1. Germline-derived CDR1 and CDR2 are MGHRA and YSYEKL. V lost 1 base to trimming and J lost 7 bases; unmatched junction nucleotides: 0. The CDR3 is made up of 14 amino acids.

V usage is TRBV7-9 and J usage is TRBJ1-1; 7 bases agree with TRBD1. Germline V gene lookup returns CDR1 SEHNR and CDR2 FQNEAQ (reference sequence). This CDR3 is built from 12 residues. The V segment lost 8 bases and the J segment 7 bases; nucleotides outside the gene matches: 7. The CDR3 is CASLTGEDEAFF. In DNA, the CDR3 is TGTGCCAGCTTAACAGGGGAGGATGAAGCTTTCTTT.

This clone showed up just once. V is TRBV18 and J is TRBJ2-1, with D possibly matching TRBD2 (7 bases). CDR1 and CDR2 (germline): KGHSH, LQKENI. Trimming removed 6 bases from V and 7 bases from J, with 16 bases in between. The CDR3 is 14 residues long. In nucleotides, the CDR3 is TGTGCCAGCTCCTACGGCGGGGGCGGGAATGAGCAGTTCTTC. It translates to CASSYGGGGNEQFF.

V is TRBV19 and J is TRBJ1-1; D call uncertain. The CDR3 length is 13 residues. V was pared by 2 bases and J by 5 bases, with 9 bases between. Looked up from germline, CDR1 is LNHDA and CDR2 is SQIVND (reference sequence). CDR3 amino acids: CASSISDRTEAFF. DNA for the CDR3: TGTGCCAGTAGTATAAGTGACCGGACTGAAGCTTTCTTT. The full variable domain, with the rest looked up from reference TRBV19 and TRBJ1-1, is DGGITQSPKYLFRKEGQNVTLSCEQNLNHDAMYWYRQDPGQGLRLIYYSQIVNDFQKGDIAEGYSVSREKKESFPLTVTSAQKNPTAFYLCASSISDRTEAFFGQGTRLTVV.

V usage is TRBV6-5 and J usage is TRBJ1-1; 7 positions match TRBD1. Trimming cost V 7 bases and J 1 base; bases outside gene matches: 3. Germline CDR1 MNHEY, CDR2 SVGAGI. CDR3 size: 13 residues. Here the CDR3 reads CASIRQGNTEAFF. The DNA of the CDR3 is TGTGCCAGCATTCGACAGGGGAACACTGAAGCTTTCTTT.

The chain uses TRBV5-4 and TRBJ2-3, with a possible D match to TRBD2 (6 bases). With 4 bases removed from V and 9 bases from J, the gap between germline ends came to 15 bases. The CDR3 sequence is 13 residues long. Germline CDR1 is SGHNT and CDR2 is YYREEE (reference sequence). For the CDR3, the DNA is TGTGCCAGCAGCGCGGACCGAGCGGGCACGCAGTATTTT. Protein sequence: CASSADRAGTQYF.

V gene TRBV7-9 combines with J gene TRBJ1-2; tentative D call: TRBD1 (5 bases). CDR3 size: 11 residues. Looked up from germline, CDR1 is SEHNR and CDR2 is FQNEAQ (reference sequence). V was pared by 4 bases and J by 7 bases, with 7 bases between. Here the CDR3 reads CASSWGVGYTF. CDR3 sequence (DNA): TGTGCCAGCAGCTGGGGGGTTGGCTACACCTTC.

The J gene is TRBJ1-4, the V gene TRBV6-6; weak D call: TRBD1 (6 bases). The CDR3 is 16 residues long. Trimming pared 4 bases from V and 3 bases from J, leaving 15 bases between. Germline CDR1 MNHNY, CDR2 SVGAGI (reference sequence). The CDR3 spells CASSFSRGGPNEKLFF. CDR3 bases: TGTGCCAGCAGTTTTAGTAGAGGGGGACCTAATGAAAAACTGTTTTTT.

The rearrangement uses TRBV3-1 (or the pseudogene TRBV3-2) and TRBJ1-1; D is unresolved. V was trimmed by 0 bases and J by 7 bases, leaving 9 bases between them. The CDR3 is made up of 13 amino acids. From germline, CDR1 is LGHDT and CDR2 YNNKEL (reference sequence). The CDR3 loop reads CASSQDRRGEAFF. As DNA, the CDR3 is TGTGCCAGCAGCCAAGATAGGCGCGGTGAAGCTTTCTTT.

The rearrangement joins TRBV2 to TRBJ2-3, with TRBD2 matching over 7 bases. The V and J ends lost 7 bases and 3 bases, in that order; junction bases with no gene match: 7. Germline-derived CDR1 and CDR2 are SNHLY and FYNNEI. The CDR3 contains 14 residues. The CDR3 DNA follows: TGTGCCAGCACCGCCCGGGGAGGGACAGATACGCAGTATTTT. Its protein is CASTARGGTDTQYF.

The genes are TRBV4-1 and TRBJ1-1; D uncertain. The V and J ends lost 0 bases and 2 bases respectively, with 10 bases between them. Germline CDR1 reads MGHRA; CDR2 reads YSYEKL. This CDR3 has 15 amino acids. The CDR3 is CASSQDRTDNTEAFF. The CDR3 DNA sequence: TGCGCCAGCAGCCAAGATAGAACAGACAACACTGAAGCTTTCTTT.

This clone was seen only a few times. This rearrangement joins TRBV7-9 to TRBJ2-7; D is perhaps TRBD1 (6 bases). Deletions cut 2 bases from V and 0 bases from J, with 8 bases between. Germline CDR1 SEHNR, CDR2 FQNEAQ (reference sequence). This CDR3 is built from 14 residues. The chain's CDR3 is CASSLQGSSYEQYV. The CDR3 coding sequence is TGTGCCAGCAGCTTACAGGGGAGCTCCTACGAGCAGTACGTC.

The chain combines TRBV15 with TRBJ2-5; 8 bases agree with TRBD2. In germline, CDR1 is LNHNV, CDR2 YYDKDF (reference sequence). CDR3 length: 17 amino acids. With V trimmed by 1 base and J by 2 bases, 9 bases remained unmatched. CDR3 nucleotides: TGTGCCACCAGCAGAGCTTTGGGTAGCGGGGTTCAAGAGACCCAGTACTTC. The encoded protein is CATSRALGSGVQETQYF. Looking up the rest from reference TRBV15 and TRBJ2-5 gives the full variable domain: DAMVIQNPRYQVTQFGKPVTLSCSQTLNHNVMYWYQQKSSQAPKLLFHYYDKDFNNEADTPDNFQSRRPNTSFCFLDIRSPGLGDTAMYLCATSRALGSGVQETQYFGPGTRLLVL.

J is TRBJ1-2 and V is TRBV29-1; D gene uncertain. Trimming removed 0 bases from V and 0 bases from J, with 8 bases in between. CDR1 SQVTM and CDR2 ANQGSEA come from the germline V gene. The CDR3 has 14 residues. The CDR3 here is CSVEELGANYGYTF. For the CDR3, the DNA is TGCAGCGTTGAAGAACTAGGAGCTAACTATGGCTACACCTTC.

The rearrangement joins TRBV4-2 to TRBJ2-5; D perhaps matches TRBD1 (6 bases). V lost 5 bases, J lost 2 bases, and 12 bases lay in between. The CDR3 runs 14 residues. The germline V gene has CDR1 LGHNA and CDR2 YNFKEQ. The CDR3 region is CASSLGDTQETQYF. CDR3 bases: TGTGCCAGCAGCTTGGGGGACACACAAGAGACCCAGTACTTC.

The V call is TRBV6-5, the J call TRBJ1-1; D unresolved. Germline V gene data show CDR1 as MNHEY and CDR2 as SVGAGI. V lost 0 bases to trimming and J lost 1 base, with 6 bases between them. The CDR3 extends over 14 amino acids. The CDR3 nucleotides read TGTGCCAGCAGTTACTCCGGCAAGAACACTGAAGCTTTCTTT. Translated, it gives CASSYSGKNTEAFF.

CDR3: CASSYLGQHLHF. The DNA of the CDR3 is TGTGCCAGCAGTTACTTAGGGCAACACCTCCACTTT. The chain joins TRBV6-5 to TRBJ1-6; D is ambiguous. Germline V CDR1 and CDR2: MNHEY, SVGAGI. The CDR3 consists of 12 residues. Trimming removed 1 base from V and 15 bases from J, with 10 bases in between.

The chain links TRBV12-3 or TRBV12-4 to TRBJ2-3, with D maybe TRBD2 (5 bases). With 6 bases removed from V and 4 bases from J, the gap between germline ends came to 8 bases. CDR3 length: 12 residues. The CDR3 DNA sequence: TGTGCCAGCAGGTGGGGAGCAGATACGCAGTATTTT. Its translation is CASRWGADTQYF.

This clone showed up just once. The V and J genes are TRBV19 and TRBJ1-1; 7 bases align to TRBD1. The CDR3 contains 14 residues. Trimming at V came to 6 bases and at J to 3 bases, leaving 7 bases not matched to a gene. Looked up from germline, CDR1 is LNHDA and CDR2 is SQIVND (reference sequence). Written as DNA, the CDR3 is TGTGCCAGTAGCGATCAGGGGGGGTACACTGAAGCTTTCTTT. It encodes CASSDQGGYTEAFF. Full variable domain (rest looked up from reference TRBV19 and TRBJ1-1): DGGITQSPKYLFRKEGQNVTLSCEQNLNHDAMYWYRQDPGQGLRLIYYSQIVNDFQKGDIAEGYSVSREKKESFPLTVTSAQKNPTAFYLCASSDQGGYTEAFFGQGTRLTVV.

The chain is built from TRBV10-3 and TRBJ2-1; a possible D gene is TRBD1 (6 bases). There are 16 residues in the CDR3. Germline assignment: CDR1 ENHRY and CDR2 SYGVKD. Trimming removed 2 bases at V and 5 bases at J, with 16 bases between. CDR3 loop: CAISERRAGDHNEQFF. In DNA, the CDR3 is TGTGCCATCAGTGAGCGTCGGGCAGGGGATCACAATGAGCAGTTCTTC.

This sequence joins TRBV27 and TRBJ1-2, with 8 bases aligning to TRBD1. Germline trimming cut 3 bases from V and 4 bases from J; bases unmatched to any gene: 7. This CDR3 has 15 amino acids. Germline V lookup: CDR1 MNHEY, CDR2 SMNVEV (reference sequence). The CDR3 nucleotides read TGTGCCAGCAGTTTCATGACAGGGGAGGGCTATGGCTACACCTTC. This encodes CASSFMTGEGYGYTF.

The chain recombines TRBV27 with TRBJ2-1; 9 nucleotides match TRBD2. The junction had 1 base not matched to a gene; V was cut back by 2 bases and J by 2 bases. The CDR3 has 15 residues. Per germline, CDR1 MNHEY and CDR2 SMNVEV (reference sequence). The CDR3 nucleotides read TGTGCCAGCAGTTTACTAGCGGGGCCCTACAATGAGCAGTTCTTC. This translates into CASSLLAGPYNEQFF.

The gene calls are TRBV18 and TRBJ1-1; a possible D gene is TRBD1 (5 bases). The germline CDR1 and CDR2 sequences are KGHSH and LQKENI. V dropped 3 bases and J dropped 4 bases, with 12 bases sitting between them. The CDR3 is 14 amino acids. CDR3 in DNA: TGTGCCAGCTCACCGTTACAGGTGGGCACTGAAGCTTTCTTT. Protein sequence: CASSPLQVGTEAFF.

This CDR3 reads CASSVSRGSSYNEQFF. The CDR3 nucleotides read TGTGCCAGCAGCGTGTCTAGGGGGAGCTCCTACAATGAGCAGTTCTTC. The rearrangement links TRBV9 to TRBJ2-1, with a tentative D call TRBD1 (6 bases). In germline, CDR1 is SGDLS, CDR2 YYNGEE. The length of the CDR3 is 16 residues. Trimming removed 2 bases at V and 0 bases at J, with 12 bases between.

This rearrangement joins TRBV5-6 to TRBJ2-5, with no clear D. The CDR3 extends over 13 amino acids. Germline V gene lookup returns CDR1 SGHDT and CDR2 YYEEEE. V was clipped by 2 bases and J by 0 bases, with 5 bases between them. In DNA, the CDR3 is TGTGCCAGCAGCTTCGGAAACCAAGAGACCCAGTACTTC. Translation gives CASSFGNQETQYF.